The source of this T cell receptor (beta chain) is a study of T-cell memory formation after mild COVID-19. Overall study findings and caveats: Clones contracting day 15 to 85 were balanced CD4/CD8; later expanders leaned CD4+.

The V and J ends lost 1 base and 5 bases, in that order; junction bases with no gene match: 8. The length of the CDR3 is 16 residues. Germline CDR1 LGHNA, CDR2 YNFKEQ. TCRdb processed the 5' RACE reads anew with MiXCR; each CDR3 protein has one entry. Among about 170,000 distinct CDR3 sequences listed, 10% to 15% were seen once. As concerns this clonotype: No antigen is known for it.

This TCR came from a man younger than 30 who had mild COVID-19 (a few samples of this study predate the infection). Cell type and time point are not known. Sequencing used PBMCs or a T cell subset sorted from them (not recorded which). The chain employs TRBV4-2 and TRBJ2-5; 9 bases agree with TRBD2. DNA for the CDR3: TGTGCCAGCAGCCAAGTGCTAGCGGGGATTCAGGAGACCCAGTACTTC. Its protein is CASSQVLAGIQETQYF.